One and the same sample provided the 32 T cell receptor beta chains below, sequenced in a study of tumor-infiltrating lymphocytes in localized non-small cell lung cancer. The data were produced by immunoSEQ multiplex PCR, yet TCRdb's version contains in-frame clones alone and is incomplete. Among about 14,000 clones listed, around 82% were seen once. Sequenced material: lung tumor tissue. The receptors come from a human donor with non-small cell lung cancer.

CDR3: CASRPGQGEGGYTF. CDR3 nucleotides: TGTGCCAGCAGGCCAGGACAGGGGGAAGGTGGCTACACCTTC. V is TRBV7-2 and J is TRBJ1-2, with 10 bases fitting TRBD1. The V segment lost 6 bases and the J segment 7 bases; nucleotides outside the gene matches: 8. The CDR3 runs 14 residues. The germline gives CDR1 SGHTA, CDR2 FQGNSA.

This clone was seen a single time. V is TRBV18 and J is TRBJ1-3, with TRBD1 identical over 11 bases. Germline CDR1 is KGHSH and CDR2 is LQKENI. The junction had 1 base not matched to a gene; V was cut back by 0 bases and J by 0 bases. The CDR3 runs to 17 residues. The CDR3 region is CASSPPGTGGSGNTIYF. CDR3 sequence (DNA): TGTGCCAGCTCACCACCCGGGACAGGGGGCTCTGGAAACACCATATATTTT.

V usage is TRBV6-1 and J usage is TRBJ2-7; 12 bases are a match to TRBD2. The junction had 5 bases not matched to a gene; V was cut back by 2 bases and J by 6 bases. The CDR3 sequence is 15 residues long. From germline, CDR1 is MNHNS and CDR2 SASEGT. DNA for the CDR3: TGTGCCAGCAGTGAAAGTCTAGCGGGAGGGATCGAGCAGTACTTC. Translation: CASSESLAGGIEQYF.

This clone was seen once. The V gene is TRBV7-9, the J gene TRBJ2-5; D remains ambiguous. V gave up 4 bases and J gave up 4 bases, with 13 bases separating them. Germline values: CDR1 SEHNR, CDR2 FQNEAQ (reference sequence). This CDR3 comprises 14 residues. CDR3 in amino acids: CASSYPARLETQYF. The CDR3 region has the DNA TGTGCCAGCAGCTACCCCGCGAGGCTAGAGACCCAGTACTTC.

The V gene is TRBV30, the J gene TRBJ2-1; perhaps TRBD1 as D (5 bases). Per germline, CDR1 GTSNPN and CDR2 SVGIG (reference sequence). Between the trimmed V and J ends, which lost 7 bases and 10 bases, there was a span of 14 bases. This CDR3 spans 11 amino acids. Here the CDR3 reads CAFSGYREQFF. DNA of the CDR3: TGTGCCTTTTCAGGGTACCGGGAGCAGTTCTTC.

This chain connects TRBV6-1 to TRBJ2-3; the match to TRBD2 covers 9 bases. This CDR3 has 15 amino acids. The ends lost 4 bases at V and 5 bases at J; junction bases unmatched: 7. Per germline, CDR1 MNHNS and CDR2 SASEGT. As DNA, the CDR3 is TGTGCCAGCAGTGTGGCTAGCGGGGAGAAAGATACGCAGTATTTT. It encodes CASSVASGEKDTQYF.

This clone was picked up one time. CDR3: CSGDGTGSPDTQYF. The DNA for the CDR3 is TGCAGCGGCGATGGGACAGGGAGCCCAGATACGCAGTATTTT. This sequence joins TRBV29-1 and TRBJ2-3; 9 positions agree with TRBD1. J gave up 4 bases and V 7 bases, and 9 bases lay outside the gene matches. Germline loops: CDR1 SQVTM, CDR2 ANQGSEA. The CDR3 sequence is 14 residues long.

The chain has TRBV18 and TRBJ1-1, with 7 bases that match TRBD1. The germline gives CDR1 KGHSH, CDR2 LQKENI. This CDR3 is built from 14 residues. J was trimmed by 1 base and V by 3 bases; bases with no gene match: 2. The CDR3, as DNA: TGTGCCAGCTCACCCGGGACAGCGAACACTGAAGCTTTCTTT. Amino acids: CASSPGTANTEAFF.

The chain couples TRBV6-5 to TRBJ1-2, with D perhaps TRBD1 (5 bases). With 7 bases removed from V and 7 bases from J, the gap between germline ends came to 19 bases. CDR3 length: 14 residues. The germline V gene encodes CDR1 MNHEY and CDR2 SVGAGI. CDR3 in DNA: TGTGCCAGCACCGGGGACTGGGGCCGCGGTGGCTACACCTTC. Protein: CASTGDWGRGGYTF.

The gene calls are TRBV27 and TRBJ2-7, with TRBD2 as a possible D gene (6 bases). CDR3 length: 15 amino acids. Trimming pared 6 bases from V and 0 bases from J, leaving 15 bases between. The germline V gene has CDR1 MNHEY and CDR2 SMNVEV (reference sequence). In DNA form, the CDR3 reads TGTGCCAGCAGGCGTTCTGGAGGGAGCTCCTACGAGCAGTACTTC. Translated, it gives CASRRSGGSSYEQYF.

The rearrangement uses TRBV6-4 and TRBJ1-1, with a tentative D call TRBD1 (5 bases). Trimming left V 6 bases short and J 1 base short, with 12 bases between. The length of the CDR3 is 14 residues. Germline CDR1 is MRHNA and CDR2 is SNTAGT. CDR3 protein: CASSPGPGNTEAFF. CDR3 in DNA: TGTGCCAGCAGCCCGGGACCGGGGAACACTGAAGCTTTCTTT.

The chain carries TRBV2 and TRBJ2-2; TRBD1 might be the D (7 bases). CDR1 is SNHLY and CDR2 is FYNNEI in the germline V gene. V lost 7 bases and J 6 bases, leaving 15 bases between the germline ends. CDR3 length equals 14 residues. The CDR3 region has the DNA TGTGCCAGCACCCGACAGGGAGGCGCCGGGGAGCTGTTTTTT. Protein product: CASTRQGGAGELFF.

The chain is built from TRBV6-6 and TRBJ1-5; D is unclear. This CDR3 spans 12 amino acids. V was clipped by 6 bases and J by 7 bases, with 10 bases between them. The germline CDR1 and CDR2 sequences are MNHNY and SVGAGI (reference sequence). The DNA for the CDR3 is TGTGCCAGCAGGACAAGCGAGCAGCCCCAGCATTTT. Its protein product is CASRTSEQPQHF.

The CDR3 region has the DNA TGTGCTAGTGGTTTGATCGACAGGACTTATGGCTACACCTTC. Its translation is CASGLIDRTYGYTF. The chain links TRBV12-5 to TRBJ1-2; D may be TRBD1 (6 bases). The CDR3 has 14 residues. Germline V gene sequence: CDR1 LGHNT, CDR2 FRNRAP. The germline V and J ends were trimmed by 2 bases and 5 bases, with 12 bases remaining between them.

The chain uses TRBV6-1 and TRBJ2-7; TRBD1 might be the D (5 bases). The CDR3 consists of 16 residues. Trimming left V 1 base short and J 6 bases short, with 19 bases between. CDR1 MNHNS and CDR2 SASEGT come from the germline V gene. The CDR3 region has the DNA TGTGCCAGCAGTGAAGTGGACATCCCCTCCCTCAGCGAGCAGTACTTC. Its protein product is CASSEVDIPSLSEQYF.

The V gene is TRBV29-1, the J gene TRBJ1-2; D is perhaps TRBD1 (6 bases). The CDR3 runs to 13 residues. Germline CDR1 is SQVTM and CDR2 is ANQGSEA. The V end lost 7 bases, the J end lost 4 bases, and 16 bases lay between the germline ends. The CDR3: CSARTAPSYGYTF. CDR3 in DNA: TGCAGCGCTCGGACAGCCCCTTCCTATGGCTACACCTTC.

To note about this clone: Other nucleotide sequences in the sample specify the same CDR3. The rearrangement uses TRBV19 and TRBJ2-3; D gene uncertain. Germline CDR1 reads LNHDA; CDR2 reads SQIVND (reference sequence). The CDR3 runs to 12 residues. V dropped 3 bases and J dropped 3 bases, with 4 bases sitting between them. This CDR3 reads CASSIGTDTQYF. The CDR3 coding sequence is TGTGCCAGTAGTATTGGTACAGATACGCAGTATTTT.

The V call is TRBV6-5, the J call TRBJ1-3; tentative D call: TRBD1 (6 bases). This CDR3 contains 14 residues. CDR1 is MNHEY, CDR2 SVGAGI, per germline. V was clipped by 6 bases and J by 6 bases, with 15 bases between them. The CDR3 DNA is TGTGCCAGCAGATTTCGGACAGAAACAAACACCATATATTTT. Translation: CASRFRTETNTIYF.

The chain uses TRBV7-3 and TRBJ2-2; D is unclear. The ends were cut back, 4 bases at V and 4 bases at J, with 10 bases in the middle. The CDR3 runs 14 residues. Germline-derived CDR1 and CDR2 are SGHTA and FQGTGA. The chain's CDR3 is CASSSVSGTGELFF. Written as DNA, the CDR3 is TGTGCCAGCAGCTCGGTTTCTGGCACCGGGGAGCTGTTTTTT.

The V call is TRBV7-2, the J call TRBJ2-7, with TRBD1 matching over 8 bases. This CDR3 has 14 amino acids. V lost 3 bases, J lost 3 bases, and 4 bases stayed unmatched. Germline V gives CDR1 SGHTA, CDR2 FQGNSA. Here the CDR3 DNA reads TGTGCCAGCAGCTTGGGGACAGGTATCTACGAGCAGTACTTC. Translated, it gives CASSLGTGIYEQYF.

There are a few counts of this clone. The V gene is TRBV27, the J gene TRBJ2-7, with a tentative D call TRBD2 (6 bases). The germline CDR1 and CDR2 sequences are MNHEY and SMNVEV (reference sequence). The V end lost 5 bases, the J end lost 6 bases, and 17 bases lay between the germline ends. CDR3 length: 14 amino acids. The CDR3 sequence: CASSPNRGSGEQYF. CDR3 nucleotides: TGTGCCAGCAGTCCCAATCGGGGGTCCGGCGAGCAGTACTTC.

V usage is TRBV5-1 and J usage is TRBJ1-1; the match to TRBD1 covers 7 bases. Trimming at V came to 5 bases and at J to 4 bases, leaving 11 bases not matched to a gene. CDR1 and CDR2 (germline): SGHRS, YFSETQ. The CDR3 extends over 15 amino acids. In DNA form, the CDR3 reads TGCGCCAGCAGTACCTTCACCAGGGGGGTCACTGAAGCTTTCTTT. Translated, it gives CASSTFTRGVTEAFF. Complete variable domain (other parts from reference TRBV5-1 and TRBJ1-1): KAGVTQTPRYLIKTRGQQVTLSCSPISGHRSVSWYQQTPGQGLQFLFEYFSETQRNKGNFPGRFSGRQFSNSRSEMNVSTLELGDSALYLCASSTFTRGVTEAFFGQGTRLTVV.

This rearrangement joins TRBV15 to TRBJ1-1, with D possibly matching TRBD1 (6 bases). The CDR3 contains 12 residues. The V gene's germline CDR1 is LNHNV and CDR2 YYDKDF (reference sequence). Trimming removed 2 bases from V and 10 bases from J, with 11 bases in between. The CDR3 loop reads CATSRKQGGAFF. As DNA, the CDR3 is TGTGCCACCAGCAGAAAACAAGGGGGAGCTTTCTTT.

This sequence joins TRBV9 and TRBJ1-3, with no clear D. The CDR3 contains 15 residues. Germline loops: CDR1 SGDLS, CDR2 YYNGEE. Trimming left V 4 bases short and J 2 bases short, with 13 bases between. The CDR3 spells CASSKSMGTGNTIYF. The CDR3 region has the DNA TGTGCCAGCAGCAAAAGTATGGGGACTGGAAACACCATATATTTT.

The chain has TRBV1 and TRBJ1-1. TRBV1 is labeled a pseudogene. CDR3 length: 14 residues. This CDR3 reads CTSSQERRDGEAFF. The CDR3, as DNA: TGCACCAGCAGCCAAGAGAGGAGGGACGGTGAAGCTTTCTTT.

The genes are TRBV2 and TRBJ1-4, with D perhaps TRBD1 (5 bases). V lost 8 bases and J 7 bases, leaving 14 bases between the germline ends. From germline, CDR1 is SNHLY and CDR2 FYNNEI. This CDR3 comprises 13 residues. CDR3 region: CASYDSFSEKLFF. In nucleotides, the CDR3 is TGTGCCAGCTACGACAGCTTCTCTGAAAAACTGTTTTTT.

V usage is TRBV19 and J usage is TRBJ2-5; tentatively, D is TRBD1 (7 bases). Germline values: CDR1 LNHDA, CDR2 SQIVND (reference sequence). This CDR3 comprises 14 residues. V lost 7 bases and J lost 5, with 17 bases in between. DNA for the CDR3: TGTGCCAGTAAATATACAGGGGCGGGGGAGACCCAGTACTTC. Amino acid sequence: CASKYTGAGETQYF.

The rearrangement joins TRBV28 to TRBJ1-2; TRBD1 matches at 8 bases. Germline lookup yields CDR1 MDHEN and CDR2 SYDVKM. V trimming: 5 bases; J trimming: 0 bases; junction bases outside the gene matches: 8. This CDR3 is 16 amino acids long. CDR3 residues: CASSDAGTGANYGYTF. The CDR3 coding sequence is TGTGCCAGCAGTGACGCCGGGACAGGTGCTAACTATGGCTACACCTTC.

The V call is TRBV5-1, the J call TRBJ2-7; D ambiguous. This CDR3 comprises 15 residues. Germline CDR1 is SGHRS and CDR2 is YFSETQ. Trimming stripped 0 bases from V and 2 bases from J, with 12 bases between. The CDR3 DNA sequence: TGCGCCAGCAGCTTGGAAGCAGGCCCACCCTACGAGCAGTACTTC. It codes for CASSLEAGPPYEQYF.

The CDR3: CASSLEGNTEAFF. The DNA of the CDR3 is TGCGCCAGCAGCTTGGAGGGTAACACTGAAGCTTTCTTT. V gene TRBV5-1 combines with J gene TRBJ1-1; D gene unclear. This CDR3 has 13 amino acids. V lost 0 bases and J lost 2, with 5 bases in between. From germline, CDR1 is SGHRS and CDR2 YFSETQ.

CDR3 coding DNA: TGTGCCAGCAGTTCAAGACGCGGCAAAGAGACCCAGTACTTC. Translated: CASSSRRGKETQYF. V is TRBV11-2 and J is TRBJ2-5; D not certain. Between the trimmed V and J ends, which lost 6 bases and 3 bases, there was a span of 14 bases. CDR1 and CDR2 (germline): SGHAT, FQNNGV. This CDR3 spans 14 amino acids.

This chain connects TRBV11-3 to TRBJ2-7, with 7 bases aligning to TRBD1. V lost 3 bases to trimming and J lost 0 bases; unmatched junction nucleotides: 8. Germline lookup yields CDR1 SGHNT and CDR2 YENEEA. This CDR3 is built from 16 residues. In nucleotides, the CDR3 is TGTGCCAGCAGCTTCTCCGGGACAGAGGACTCCTACGAGCAGTACTTC. As protein: CASSFSGTEDSYEQYF.